This TCR beta chain was captured by sequencing in a study of Tregs in tolerant kidney transplant recipients. About the research overall: Recipient cells were told from donor cells by antibody staining.

Germline values: CDR1 SGHRS, CDR2 YFSETQ. Trimming cost V 3 bases and J 4 bases, with 17 bases left between them. CDR3 length: 15 amino acids. A single count supports this clone. The antigen is undetermined. Notes on the study in general: Biological reproducibility was not directly addressed, but technical replication error appeared minimal. Tregs expanded with activated donor B cells seemed most donor-specific.

Repertoires were generated with immunoSEQ multiplex PCR, while TCRdb's copy carries only in-frame clones and drops some. Here the sample spans 15,000 to 20,000 clones, around 55% being singletons. This chain uses TRBV5-1 with TRBJ2-7, with TRBD2 as a possible D gene (7 bases). The source material was Tregs from blood cultured with allogeneic cells. The TCR sequence derives from a human donor in good health. The CDR3 is CASSSMGGATYEQYF. The CDR3 DNA reads TGCGCCAGCAGCTCCATGGGGGGGGCGACTTACGAGCAGTACTTC.